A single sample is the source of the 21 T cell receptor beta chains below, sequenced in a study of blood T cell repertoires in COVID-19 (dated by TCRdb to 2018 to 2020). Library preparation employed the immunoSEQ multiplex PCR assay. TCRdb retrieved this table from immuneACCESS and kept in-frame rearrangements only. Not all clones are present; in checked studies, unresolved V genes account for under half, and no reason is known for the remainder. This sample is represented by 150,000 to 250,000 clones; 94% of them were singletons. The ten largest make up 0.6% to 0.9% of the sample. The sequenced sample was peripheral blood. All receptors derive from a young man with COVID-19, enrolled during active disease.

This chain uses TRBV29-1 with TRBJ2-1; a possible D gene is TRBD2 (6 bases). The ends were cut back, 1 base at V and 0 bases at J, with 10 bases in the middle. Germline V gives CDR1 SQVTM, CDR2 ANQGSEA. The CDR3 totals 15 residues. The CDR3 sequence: CSVEGTGVSYNEQFF. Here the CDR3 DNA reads TGCAGCGTTGAAGGAACGGGGGTCTCCTACAATGAGCAGTTCTTC.

The CDR3 DNA follows: TGTGCCAGCATCAGGGGAACTAATTCACCCCTCCACTTT. Translated: CASIRGTNSPLHF. V is TRBV6-6 and J is TRBJ1-6; D may be TRBD1 (6 bases). V was pared by 7 bases and J by 6 bases, with 10 bases between. Germline CDR1 and CDR2: MNHNY and SVGAGI (reference sequence). The CDR3 covers 13 residues.

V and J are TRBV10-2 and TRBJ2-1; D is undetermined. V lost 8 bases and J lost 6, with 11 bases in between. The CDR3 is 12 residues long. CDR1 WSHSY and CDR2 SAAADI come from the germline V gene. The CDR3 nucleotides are TGCGCCAGCCAAGAGAGGATCAATGAGCAGTTCTTC. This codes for CASQERINEQFF.

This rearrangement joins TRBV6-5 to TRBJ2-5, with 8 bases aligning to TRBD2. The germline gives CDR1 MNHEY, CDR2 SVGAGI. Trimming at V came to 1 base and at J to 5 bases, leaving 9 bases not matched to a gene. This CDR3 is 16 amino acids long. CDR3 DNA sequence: TGTGCCAGCAGTTACTTGCCGGGGGGGCCGGTGGAGACCCAGTACTTC. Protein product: CASSYLPGGPVETQYF.

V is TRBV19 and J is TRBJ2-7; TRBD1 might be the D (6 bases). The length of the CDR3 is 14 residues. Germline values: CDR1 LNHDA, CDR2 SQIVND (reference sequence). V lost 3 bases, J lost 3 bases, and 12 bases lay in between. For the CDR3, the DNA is TGTGCCAGTAGTATGGCACAGGGATTCTACGAGCAGTACTTC. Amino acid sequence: CASSMAQGFYEQYF.

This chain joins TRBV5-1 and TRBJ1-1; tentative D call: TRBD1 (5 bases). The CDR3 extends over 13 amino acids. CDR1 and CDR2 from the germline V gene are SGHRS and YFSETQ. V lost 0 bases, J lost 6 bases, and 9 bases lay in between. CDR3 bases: TGCGCCAGCAGCTTGGGGGGCCTGCCTGAAGCTTTCTTT. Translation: CASSLGGLPEAFF.

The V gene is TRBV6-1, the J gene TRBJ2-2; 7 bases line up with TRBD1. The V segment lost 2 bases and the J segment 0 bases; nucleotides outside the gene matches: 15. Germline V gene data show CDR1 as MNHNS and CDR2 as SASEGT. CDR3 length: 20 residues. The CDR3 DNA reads TGTGCCAGCAGTGAAAGGGACAGCCGGGTTTTGCCCGCGAACACCGGGGAGCTGTTTTTT. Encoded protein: CASSERDSRVLPANTGELFF.

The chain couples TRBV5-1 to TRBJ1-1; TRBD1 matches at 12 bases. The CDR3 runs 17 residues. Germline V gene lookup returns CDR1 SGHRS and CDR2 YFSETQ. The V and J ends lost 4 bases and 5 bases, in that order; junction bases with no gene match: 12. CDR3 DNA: TGCGCCAGCAGCCTTAGTCCCGGGACAGGGGGCGAAACTGAAGCTTTCTTT. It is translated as CASSLSPGTGGETEAFF. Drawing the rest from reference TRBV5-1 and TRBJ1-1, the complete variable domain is KAGVTQTPRYLIKTRGQQVTLSCSPISGHRSVSWYQQTPGQGLQFLFEYFSETQRNKGNFPGRFSGRQFSNSRSEMNVSTLELGDSALYLCASSLSPGTGGETEAFFGQGTRLTVV.

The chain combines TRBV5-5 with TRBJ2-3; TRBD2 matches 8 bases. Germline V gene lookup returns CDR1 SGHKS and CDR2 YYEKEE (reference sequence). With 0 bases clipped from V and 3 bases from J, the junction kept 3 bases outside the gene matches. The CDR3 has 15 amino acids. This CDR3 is CASSLGLAHTDTQYF. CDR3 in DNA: TGTGCCAGCAGCTTGGGACTAGCGCATACAGATACGCAGTATTTT.

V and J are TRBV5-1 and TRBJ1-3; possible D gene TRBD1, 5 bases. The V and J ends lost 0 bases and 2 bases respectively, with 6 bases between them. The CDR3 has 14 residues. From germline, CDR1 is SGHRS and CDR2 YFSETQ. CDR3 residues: CASSLEQAGNTIYF. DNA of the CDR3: TGCGCCAGCAGCTTGGAACAGGCTGGAAACACCATATATTTT.

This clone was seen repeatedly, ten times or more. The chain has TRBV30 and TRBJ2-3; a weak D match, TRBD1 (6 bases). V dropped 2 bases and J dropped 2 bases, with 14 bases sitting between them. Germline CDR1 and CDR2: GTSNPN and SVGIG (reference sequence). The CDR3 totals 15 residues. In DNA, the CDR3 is TGTGCCTGGAGTAACCGGGACACGTTCACAGATACGCAGTATTTT. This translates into CAWSNRDTFTDTQYF.

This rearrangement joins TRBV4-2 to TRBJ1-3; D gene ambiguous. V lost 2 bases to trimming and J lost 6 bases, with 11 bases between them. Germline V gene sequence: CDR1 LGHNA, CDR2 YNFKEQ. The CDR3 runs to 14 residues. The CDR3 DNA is TGTGCCAGCAGCCAATCCGGCGGGGAAAACACCATATATTTT. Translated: CASSQSGGENTIYF.

CDR3: CASSYLDRAGYGYTF. DNA for the CDR3: TGTGCCAGCAGTTACCTGGACAGGGCGGGGTATGGCTACACCTTC. This sequence joins TRBV6-5 and TRBJ1-2, with 8 bases matching TRBD1. V lost 2 bases and J lost 5; bases outside the gene matches: 7. The germline V gene encodes CDR1 MNHEY and CDR2 SVGAGI. This CDR3 is built from 15 residues.

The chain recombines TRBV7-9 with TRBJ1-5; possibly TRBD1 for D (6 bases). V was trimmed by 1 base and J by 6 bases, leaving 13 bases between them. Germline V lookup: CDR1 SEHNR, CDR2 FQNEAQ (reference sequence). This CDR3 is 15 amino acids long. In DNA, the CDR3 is TGTGCCAGCAGCTTAGAAGGGGGTAGGGGTCAGCCCCAGCATTTT. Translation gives CASSLEGGRGQPQHF.

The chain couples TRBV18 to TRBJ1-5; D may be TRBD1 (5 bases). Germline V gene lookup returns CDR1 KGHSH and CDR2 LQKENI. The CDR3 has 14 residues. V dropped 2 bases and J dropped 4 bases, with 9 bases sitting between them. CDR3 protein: CASSPRDSNQPQHF. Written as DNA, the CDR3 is TGTGCCAGCTCACCAAGAGACAGTAATCAGCCCCAGCATTTT.

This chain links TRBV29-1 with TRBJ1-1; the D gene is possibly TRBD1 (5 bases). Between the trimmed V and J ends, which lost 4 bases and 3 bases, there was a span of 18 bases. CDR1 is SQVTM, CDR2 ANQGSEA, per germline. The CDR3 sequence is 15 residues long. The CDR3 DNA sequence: TGCAGCGTTGCCCCCTCAGCAGGGTCTGACACTGAAGCTTTCTTT. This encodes CSVAPSAGSDTEAFF.

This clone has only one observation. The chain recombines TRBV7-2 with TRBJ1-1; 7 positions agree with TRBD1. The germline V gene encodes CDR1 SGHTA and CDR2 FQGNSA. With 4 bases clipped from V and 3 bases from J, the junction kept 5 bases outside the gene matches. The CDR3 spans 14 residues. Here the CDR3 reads CASSSQQGHTEAFF. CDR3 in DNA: TGTGCCAGCAGCTCCCAACAGGGGCACACTGAAGCTTTCTTT.

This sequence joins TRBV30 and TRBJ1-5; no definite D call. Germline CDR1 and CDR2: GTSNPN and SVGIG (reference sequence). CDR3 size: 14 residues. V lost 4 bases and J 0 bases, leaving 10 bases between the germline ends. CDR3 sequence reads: CAWKFGGSNQPQHF. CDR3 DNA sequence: TGTGCCTGGAAATTCGGCGGTAGCAATCAGCCCCAGCATTTT.

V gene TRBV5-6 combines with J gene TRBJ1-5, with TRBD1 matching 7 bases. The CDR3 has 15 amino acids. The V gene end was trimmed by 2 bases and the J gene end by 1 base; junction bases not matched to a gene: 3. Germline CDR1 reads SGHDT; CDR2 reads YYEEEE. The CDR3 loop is CASSLRGPSNQPQHF. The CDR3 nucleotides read TGTGCCAGCAGCTTAAGGGGGCCGAGCAATCAGCCCCAGCATTTT.

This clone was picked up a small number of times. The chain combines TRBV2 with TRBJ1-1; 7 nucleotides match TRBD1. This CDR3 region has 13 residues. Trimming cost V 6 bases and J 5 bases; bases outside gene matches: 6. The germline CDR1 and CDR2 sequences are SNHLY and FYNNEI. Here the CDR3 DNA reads TGTGCCAGCAGGGCCGGGACAGTGACTGAAGCTTTCTTT. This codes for CASRAGTVTEAFF.

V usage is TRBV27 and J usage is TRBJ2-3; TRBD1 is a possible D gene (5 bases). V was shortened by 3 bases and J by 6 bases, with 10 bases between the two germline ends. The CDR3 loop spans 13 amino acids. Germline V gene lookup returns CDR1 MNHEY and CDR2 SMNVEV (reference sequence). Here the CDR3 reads CASSFAGRDTQYF. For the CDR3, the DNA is TGTGCCAGCAGTTTCGCAGGGCGGGATACGCAGTATTTT.